These T cell receptor beta chains were read from a single sample in a study of pediatric ulcerative colitis. Clones were sequenced by immunoSEQ multiplex PCR, and TCRdb holds only the in-frame ones, with some missing. The sample consists of tens of thousands of clones, over 70% of them appearing once. Sequenced material: gut tissue. The receptors derive from a boy aged 5-17 years with severe ulcerative colitis. Each CDR3 is given with its conserved first and last residue. The order of the fields is V gene, clone size, D gene, J gene, CDR3 DNA, CDR3 protein. The D gene is left open where the match is weak. Clone size is stated in some rows and not others, as once, few, many or a class when expanded.

TRBV2	NA	TRBD2	TRBJ2-2	TGTGCCAGCAAACTAGTGGGGGGACTAAACACCGGGGAGCTGTTTTTT	CASKLVGGLNTGELFF
TRBV2	NA	NA	TRBJ2-1	TGTGCCAGCAGTGCCTTTAGTGGGTCGAACAATGAGCAGTTCTTC	CASSAFSGSNNEQFF
TRBV5-1	NA	NA	TRBJ2-7	TGCGCCAGCAGCTTGCCTAGTGGGGAGAAACTCTACGAGCAGTACTTC	CASSLPSGEKLYEQYF
TRBV5-6	NA	NA	TRBJ2-5	TGTGCCAGCAGCTTTTCTCTGGTACAAGAGACCCAGTACTTC	CASSFSLVQETQYF
TRBV7-9	NA	TRBD1	TRBJ1-1	TGTGCCAGCAGCCCCCCCCCAGGGGGTGAAACTGAAGCTTTCTTT	CASSPPPGGETEAFF
TRBV28	NA	NA	TRBJ2-7	TGTGCCAGCAGTTTATCAGTCAGATTAACATACGAGCAGTACTTC	CASSLSVRLTYEQYF
TRBV6-6	NA	NA	TRBJ2-1	TGTGCCAGCAGTTATCGGGGGGAGCAGTTCTTC	CASSYRGEQFF
TRBV2	NA	NA	TRBJ2-2	TGTGCCAGCAGTGCGGAGTGGGGGCCCGGGGAGCTGTTTTTT	CASSAEWGPGELFF
TRBV7-9	NA	TRBD1	TRBJ2-7	TGTGCCAGCAGCTTCCCGGACAGGGGGGAGCAGTACTTC	CASSFPDRGEQYF
TRBV15	few	NA	TRBJ2-7	TGTGCCACCTCTACAGGGGGGGACTACGAGCAGTACTTC	CATSTGGDYEQYF
TRBV5-4	once	TRBD1	TRBJ2-7	TGTGCCAGCCAGGGACAGGACGCCTACGAGCAGTACTTC	CASQGQDAYEQYF
TRBV6-6	once	TRBD1	TRBJ2-3	TGTGCCAGCAGTTACTTGGACAGGGTTTTCGATACGCAGTATTTT	CASSYLDRVFDTQYF
TRBV4-2	NA	TRBD1	TRBJ1-3	TGTGCCAGCAGCCAAGAGGGGACAGGAGGCTCTGGAAACACCATATATTTT	CASSQEGTGGSGNTIYF
TRBV5-8	NA	NA	TRBJ1-4	TGTGCCAGCAGCACCCGGGACACGATTGATGAAAAACTGTTTTTT	CASSTRDTIDEKLFF
TRBV18	NA	TRBD1	TRBJ1-2	TGTGCCAGCTCAGCAGGGGGCTATGGCTACACCTTC	CASSAGGYGYTF
TRBV19	NA	NA	TRBJ1-2	TGTGCCAGTAGTCCCGGGTTGAACTATGGCTACACCTTC	CASSPGLNYGYTF
TRBV5-1	NA	NA	TRBJ2-5	TGCGCCAGCAGCTTTAGTGGGGGGGCCGGGGAGACCCAGTACTTC	CASSFSGGAGETQYF
TRBV5-5	few	NA	TRBJ1-6	TGTGCCAGCAGCTCGGTTCGGGTGGATTCACCCCTCCACTTT	CASSSVRVDSPLHF
TRBV7-8	NA	NA	TRBJ2-4	TGTGCCAGCAGCCGACCCACAGGGTATGGGTCCAAAAACATTCAGTACTTC	CASSRPTGYGSKNIQYF
TRBV7-8	NA	TRBD1	TRBJ1-1	TGTGCCAGCAGCCCACAGGGGGAGAACACTGAAGCTTTCTTT	CASSPQGENTEAFF
TRBV19	medium-sized	NA	TRBJ1-5	TGTGCCAGTAGTATCTTGCAGCCCCAGCATTTT	CASSILQPQHF
TRBV28	NA	NA	TRBJ2-5	TGTGCCAGCAGTATCCCCTCGAGGTTGACCCAGTACTTC	CASSIPSRLTQYF
TRBV6-6	NA	NA	TRBJ1-2	TGTGCCAGTGAACGGATTGGGGTTGGCTACACCTTC	CASERIGVGYTF
TRBV14	NA	NA	TRBJ1-5	TGTGCCAGCAGCCTCAAGGGGGGGAATCAGCCCCAGCATTTT	CASSLKGGNQPQHF
TRBV7-8	NA	TRBD1	TRBJ1-1	TGTGCCAGCAGCTTGGATATTAACCGGGACAGAAACACTGAAGCTTTCTTT	CASSLDINRDRNTEAFF
TRBV19	NA	NA	TRBJ2-1	TGTGCCAGTAGCGAGGGGCATGAGCAGTTCTTC	CASSEGHEQFF